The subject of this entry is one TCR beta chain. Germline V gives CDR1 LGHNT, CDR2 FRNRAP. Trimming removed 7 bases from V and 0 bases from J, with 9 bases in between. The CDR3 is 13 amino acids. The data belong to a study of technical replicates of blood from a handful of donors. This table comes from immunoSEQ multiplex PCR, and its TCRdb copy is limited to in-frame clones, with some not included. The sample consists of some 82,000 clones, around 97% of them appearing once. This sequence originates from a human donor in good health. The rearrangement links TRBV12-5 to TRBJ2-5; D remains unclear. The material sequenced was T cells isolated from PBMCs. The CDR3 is CASVHPNQETQYF. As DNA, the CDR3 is TGTGCTAGTGTTCATCCAAACCAAGAGACCCAGTACTTC.